This T cell receptor (beta chain) is from a study of blood T cells in healthy people across ages (dated by TCRdb to the mid-2010s). Broadly, across the study: In model experiments, roughly one uniquely barcoded TCR beta cDNA molecule per two T cells was captured by template switching. To avoid experimental bias, donors of different ages were spread randomly across the sequencing lanes. The donors were split into four age groups: young (average around 15 years), middle-aged (about 40), aged (more than 60) and long-lived (82). The study measured age-related changes in TCR beta repertoire diversity using deep sequencing normalized with unique cDNA molecular identifiers. For two donors (one aged 18 to 29 and one aged 80 or older), the study analyzed two additional independent replicas of 1 million unique cDNA reads from the same blood draw. What the work shows at the level of the full study, not this receptor alone: Compared with the aged group, the long-lived group had more naive CD4+ T cells, fewer expanded clones and increased TCR diversity, a pattern suggesting age selection. Conclusive comparison of naive and antigen-experienced compartments was prevented by the profiling of bulk unsorted PBMCs. Estimates of total diversity from one million sequenced T cells were regarded as lower bounds and underestimates. Because donor CMV infection status was unknown, age-related changes in expanded clonotypes were potentially confounded. The percentage of naive T cells measured by flow cytometry correlated strongly with observed TCR beta diversity. As age increased, observed TCR beta diversity per million T cells dropped in a roughly linear way, and a significant reduction was already evident by age 40.

Library preparation was by 5' RACE. The sequencer listed for this sample is Illumina HiSeq 2500. A second PCR of 7 to 11 cycles was run with a J-beta primer mix and a sample-barcoded 5' primer. A unique molecular identifier was introduced onto each TCR beta cDNA molecule by a template-switch 5' adaptor carrying 12 random nucleotides. At least 2.5 million CDR3-containing paired-end reads were obtained from each sample. The Mint cDNA synthesis kit, primed by a TRBC-specific oligonucleotide, was used to synthesize first-strand cDNA from all RNA. Following uracil-DNA glycosylase treatment, all cDNA underwent a first 18-cycle PCR with the universal primers M1SS and BC2_uni_R. Per the authors' processing: For normalization, 1 million high-quality reads were randomly selected from each sample, with every read carrying a distinct molecular identifier. Reads sharing molecular identifiers were discarded rather than binned into consensus sequences. MiTCR, with a Q25 quality threshold and the strictest error-elimination algorithm, was used for CDR3 identification, clonotype clustering and error correction. A nonparametric unseen species model with Euler transformation was used to estimate a lower bound on total TCR beta diversity. The public reads were reanalyzed by TCRdb: fastp trimming at Q25, MiXCR alignment, in-frame beta chains only. Here each entry gathers all rows of one CDR3 protein and keeps the most common genes and DNA. The V and J calls shown here were made by TCRdb, not taken from the authors' results. The sample table lists some 750,000 distinct CDR3 sequences, approximately 21% of them with a count of one. 20% to 25% of the sample is in the top ten clones.

The donors were 40 or so Caucasian individuals from Russia, aged roughly 6 to 100 years, who were systemically healthy. Each donor gave roughly 11 milliliters of peripheral blood, drawn into EDTA-treated Vacutainer tubes. Ficoll-Paque density-gradient centrifugation was used to isolate PBMCs, with at least 6.5 million per sample. Total RNA, at least 6 micrograms per sample, was extracted from PBMCs with Trizol reagent. The percentages of naive CD45RAhigh/CD27high T cells were determined by flow cytometry on a PBMC aliquot from every donor. From its cysteine to its phenylalanine, the CDR3 spans 15 amino acids. The kept DNA is CDR3 alone, 45 bases in frame from the first base. CDR1 and CDR2 are drawn from the germline V gene: KGHDR, SFDVKD. Cut back by 4 bases and 5 bases, the V and J ends lie 14 bases apart. About this clonotype itself: Its antigen is currently not known. The sample holds no much larger clone one base away, and base qualities are not on file.

The receptor was isolated from a man between 65 and 79 years old in good health. Sequencing was done on a sample of blood. The chain is encoded by TRBV24-1 joined to TRBJ2-4; TRBD2 could be the D gene, as 5 bases match. The CDR3 amino acid sequence is: CATSDPSGAENIQYF. The DNA is as follows: TGTGCCACCAGTGACCCCAGCGGAGCAGAAAACATTCAGTACTTC.